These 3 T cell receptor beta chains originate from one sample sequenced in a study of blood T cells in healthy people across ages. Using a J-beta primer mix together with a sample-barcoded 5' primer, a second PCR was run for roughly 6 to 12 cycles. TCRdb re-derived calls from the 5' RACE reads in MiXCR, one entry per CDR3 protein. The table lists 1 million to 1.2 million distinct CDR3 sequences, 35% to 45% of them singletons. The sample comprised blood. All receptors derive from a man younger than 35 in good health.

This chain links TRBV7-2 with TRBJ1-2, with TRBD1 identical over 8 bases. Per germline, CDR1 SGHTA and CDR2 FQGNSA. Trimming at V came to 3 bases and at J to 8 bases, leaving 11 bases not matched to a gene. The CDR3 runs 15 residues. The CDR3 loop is CASSLDSGTGRGYTF. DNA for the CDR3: TGTGCCAGCAGCTTGGATTCCGGGACAGGTCGGGGCTACACCTTC.

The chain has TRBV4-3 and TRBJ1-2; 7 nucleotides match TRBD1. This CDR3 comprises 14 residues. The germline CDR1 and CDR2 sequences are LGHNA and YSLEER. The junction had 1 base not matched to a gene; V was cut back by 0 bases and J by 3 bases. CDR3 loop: CASSQEDRDYGYTF. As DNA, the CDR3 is TGCGCCAGCAGCCAAGAAGACAGGGACTATGGCTACACCTTC.

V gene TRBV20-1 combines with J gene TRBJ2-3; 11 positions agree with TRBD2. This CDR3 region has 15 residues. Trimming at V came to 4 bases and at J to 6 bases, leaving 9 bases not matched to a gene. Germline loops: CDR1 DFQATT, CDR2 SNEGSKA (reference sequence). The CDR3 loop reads CSATISGGARDTQYF. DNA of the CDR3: TGCAGTGCTACAATTAGCGGGGGGGCCCGGGATACGCAGTATTTT.